The next 25 T cell receptor beta chains were all read from a single sample in a study of T cells after yellow fever vaccination. TCRdb re-derived calls from the 5' RACE reads in MiXCR, one entry per CDR3 protein. In the table there are about 580,000 distinct CDR3 sequences, roughly a sixth of which are singletons. The sample in question was PBMCs, obtained 4 to 6 days after the first yellow fever vaccination. Receptors were obtained from a man between 18 and 35 years old who received the YFV17D yellow fever vaccine.

This sequence joins TRBV10-1 and TRBJ2-4, with D uncertain. CDR3 length equals 13 residues. Germline values: CDR1 WNHNN, CDR2 SYGVQD (reference sequence). V was trimmed by 3 bases and J by 9 bases, leaving 12 bases between them. The CDR3 reads CASSETIRSIQYF. The CDR3 coding sequence is TGCGCCAGCAGTGAAACAATTAGGAGCATTCAGTACTTC.

This chain uses TRBV5-1 with TRBJ2-1; 8 nucleotides agree with TRBD2. This CDR3 comprises 17 residues. Germline CDR1 reads SGHRS; CDR2 reads YFSETQ. Losses at the gene ends were 1 base for V and 5 bases for J; bases not matched to a gene: 11. The CDR3 DNA reads as TGCGCCAGCAGCTTGTGGGAGCGGGGGCCCAAAAACAATGAGCAGTTCTTC. Protein product: CASSLWERGPKNNEQFF.

The V and J genes are TRBV9 and TRBJ2-4; D uncertain. In germline, CDR1 is SGDLS, CDR2 YYNGEE. The CDR3 is 15 amino acids. Trimming took 4 bases from V and 1 from J, leaving 12 bases between them. CDR3 sequence: CASSTGGLAKNIQYF. The CDR3 coding sequence is TGTGCCAGCAGCACTGGTGGCTTGGCCAAAAACATTCAGTACTTC.

In its sample, this clonotype was seen a few times. V is TRBV6-5 and J is TRBJ2-3, with D unresolved. The V gene lost 0 bases and the J gene lost 0 bases, with 10 bases spanning the gap. The germline CDR1 and CDR2 sequences are MNHEY and SVGAGI. The CDR3 consists of 16 residues. CDR3 in amino acids: CASSYSEIPSTDTQYF. DNA for the CDR3: TGTGCCAGCAGTTACTCGGAGATACCTAGCACAGATACGCAGTATTTT.

The table lists this clonotype with a few counts. This chain links TRBV19 with TRBJ2-3, with 8 bases identical to TRBD1. Germline V gene lookup returns CDR1 LNHDA and CDR2 SQIVND (reference sequence). V dropped 10 bases and J dropped 4; count of bases not matched to a gene: 7. The CDR3 consists of 13 residues. The CDR3 DNA reads TGTGCCACCAAGGAACAGGGGGCAGATACGCAGTATTTT. Translated: CATKEQGADTQYF.

The table lists this clonotype with a few counts. The DNA of the CDR3 is TGTGCCAGCAGATACAGGGGCGGAAGCTCCTACAATGAGCAGTTCTTC. It translates to CASRYRGGSSYNEQFF. The chain links TRBV11-2 to TRBJ2-1, with 7 positions matching TRBD1. Germline V gene sequence: CDR1 SGHAT, CDR2 FQNNGV. The CDR3 loop spans 16 amino acids. Losses at the gene ends were 6 bases for V and 0 bases for J; bases not matched to a gene: 8. The entire variable domain, with the rest obtained from reference TRBV11-2 and TRBJ2-1, is as follows: EAGVAQSPRYKIIEKRQSVAFWCNPISGHATLYWYQQILGQGPKLLIQFQNNGVVDDSQLPKDRFSAERLKGVDSTLKIQPAKLEDSAVYLCASRYRGGSSYNEQFFGPGTRLTVL.

This chain uses TRBV6-5 with TRBJ1-1; perhaps TRBD1 as D (6 bases). This CDR3 region has 17 residues. The germline V gene has CDR1 MNHEY and CDR2 SVGAGI. V was trimmed by 4 bases and J by 0 bases, leaving 18 bases between them. The DNA of the CDR3 is TGTGCCAGCAGTTTAAAACCAGGGGCCCTCCTGAACACTGAAGCTTTCTTT. Encoded protein: CASSLKPGALLNTEAFF.

The V and J genes are TRBV7-2 and TRBJ2-5; D uncertain. Germline-derived CDR1 and CDR2 are SGHTA and FQGNSA. The germline V and J ends were trimmed by 3 bases and 1 base, with 9 bases remaining between them. The CDR3 covers 14 residues. The CDR3 nucleotides are TGTGCCAGCAGCTTCCAGTTGGGCCAAGAGACCCAGTACTTC. It is translated as CASSFQLGQETQYF.

The chain carries TRBV29-1 and TRBJ1-2; possible D gene TRBD1, 5 bases. This CDR3 region has 11 residues. Germline V gene data show CDR1 as SQVTM and CDR2 as ANQGSEA. Trimming left V 4 bases short and J 4 bases short, with 7 bases between. The CDR3 DNA reads TGCAGCGTTGTGGACACCTATGGCTACACCTTC. Residues: CSVVDTYGYTF.

The chain uses TRBV7-6 and TRBJ1-5; perhaps TRBD1 as D (5 bases). The CDR3 runs to 16 residues. Germline V gives CDR1 SGHVS, CDR2 FNYEAQ. Trimming cost V 3 bases and J 1 base, with 13 bases left between them. CDR3 sequence (DNA): TGTGCCAGCAGCTTGGGACGGTCGGGGAGCAATCAGCCCCAGCATTTT. It is translated as CASSLGRSGSNQPQHF.

This chain connects TRBV24-1 to TRBJ2-3; weak D call: TRBD1 (6 bases). The CDR3 is 13 amino acids. Deletions cut 7 bases from V and 4 bases from J, with 11 bases between. Germline-derived CDR1 and CDR2 are KGHDR and SFDVKD. In nucleotides, the CDR3 is TGTGCCACCAGCCCAGGACAGCCAGATACGCAGTATTTT. Translation gives CATSPGQPDTQYF.

This clonotype came up a few times. The chain links TRBV29-1 to TRBJ1-2; 9 bases fit TRBD1. CDR3 size: 12 residues. From germline, CDR1 is SQVTM and CDR2 ANQGSEA. Trimming at V came to 7 bases and at J to 6 bases, leaving 6 bases not matched to a gene. CDR3 amino acids: CSAETGGDGYTF. As DNA, the CDR3 is TGCAGCGCTGAGACAGGGGGGGATGGCTACACCTTC.

The rearrangement links TRBV6-2 or TRBV6-3 to TRBJ2-1; D remains ambiguous. CDR1 and CDR2 from the germline V gene are MNHEY and SVGEGT. CDR3 size: 14 residues. The V and J ends lost 2 bases and 3 bases respectively, with 8 bases between them. CDR3 nucleotide sequence: TGTGCCAGCAGTTACGTAGCTATCTACAATGAGCAGTTCTTC. It yields the protein CASSYVAIYNEQFF.

The V gene is TRBV29-1, the J gene TRBJ1-3, with TRBD1 as a possible D gene (5 bases). The CDR3 runs 16 residues. From germline, CDR1 is SQVTM and CDR2 ANQGSEA. V was pared by 7 bases and J by 7 bases, with 26 bases between. Written as DNA, the CDR3 is TGCAGCGCCCTTAAAGCGGTGGGGGACGGGCGGAACACCATATATTTT. Residues: CSALKAVGDGRNTIYF.

This chain connects TRBV2 to TRBJ2-7; D ambiguous. The germline CDR1 and CDR2 sequences are SNHLY and FYNNEI. The CDR3 covers 11 residues. V was trimmed by 3 bases and J by 6 bases, leaving 6 bases between them. CDR3 sequence: CASSDHREQYF. The DNA for the CDR3 is TGTGCCAGCAGTGACCACCGCGAGCAGTACTTC.

This clonotype was seen only a few times. CDR3 coding DNA: TGTGCCAGCAGTCGCACAGTGGGGTACACAGATACGCAGTATTTT. Amino acid sequence: CASSRTVGYTDTQYF. The chain carries TRBV6-1 and TRBJ2-3; D is uncertain. Germline loops: CDR1 MNHNS, CDR2 SASEGT. The CDR3 covers 15 residues. Deletions cut 5 bases from V and 2 bases from J, with 14 bases between.

The rearrangement joins TRBV7-2 to TRBJ1-5, with 8 bases matching TRBD1. The CDR3 extends over 15 amino acids. Trimming cost V 3 bases and J 6 bases; bases outside gene matches: 7. CDR1 and CDR2 from the germline V gene are SGHTA and FQGNSA. CDR3 DNA: TGTGCCAGCAGCTTCTATGACAGGGGAGGTCAGCCCCAGCATTTT. Translating gives CASSFYDRGGQPQHF. Together with reference TRBV7-2 and TRBJ1-5, the CDR3 gives the full variable domain: GAGVSQSPSNKVTEKGKDVELRCDPISGHTALYWYRQSLGQGLEFLIYFQGNSAPDKSGLPSDRFSAERTGGSVSTLTIQRTQQEDSAVYLCASSFYDRGGQPQHFGDGTRLSIL.

The chain combines TRBV5-1 with TRBJ2-6; the D is unclear. The germline V and J ends were trimmed by 0 bases and 0 bases, with 4 bases remaining between them. Germline loops: CDR1 SGHRS, CDR2 YFSETQ. This CDR3 has 15 amino acids. DNA of the CDR3: TGCGCCAGCAGCTTGGTGTTCTCTGGGGCCAACGTCCTGACTTTC. It specifies CASSLVFSGANVLTF.

This clonotype occurred a few times. The rearrangement links TRBV11-2 to TRBJ1-1, with D unresolved. Germline assignment: CDR1 SGHAT and CDR2 FQNNGV. V shed 5 bases and J shed 10 bases, with 14 bases lying between them. There are 12 residues in the CDR3. This CDR3 is CASSTTPAGAFF. In nucleotides, the CDR3 is TGTGCCAGCAGCACGACACCGGCGGGAGCTTTCTTT.

This clonotype showed up just a few times. The genes are TRBV5-6 and TRBJ1-2, with D uncertain. Germline lookup yields CDR1 SGHDT and CDR2 YYEEEE. Trimming took 1 base from V and 5 from J, leaving 9 bases between them. This CDR3 is built from 13 residues. Here the CDR3 DNA reads TGTGCCAGCAGCTTGCGCAGGTTATATGGCTACACCTTC. Translating it yields CASSLRRLYGYTF.

The chain uses TRBV9 and TRBJ2-5; D is possibly TRBD1 or TRBD2 (5 bases each). Germline assignment: CDR1 SGDLS and CDR2 YYNGEE. The CDR3 totals 16 residues. V was shortened by 1 base and J by 5 bases, with 18 bases between the two germline ends. The CDR3 sequence is CASSVMTGTEGETQYF. The CDR3 DNA is TGTGCCAGCAGCGTAATGACCGGGACGGAAGGGGAGACCCAGTACTTC.

The chain joins TRBV7-2 to TRBJ1-2, with D tentatively TRBD1 (5 bases). Per germline, CDR1 SGHTA and CDR2 FQGNSA. Trimming stripped 4 bases from V and 1 base from J, with 7 bases between. This CDR3 has 13 residues. CDR3 region: CASSWGVNYGYTF. The CDR3 DNA reads as TGTGCCAGCAGCTGGGGGGTTAACTATGGCTACACCTTC. The variable domain in full, with the rest retrieved from reference TRBV7-2 and TRBJ1-2, is GAGVSQSPSNKVTEKGKDVELRCDPISGHTALYWYRQSLGQGLEFLIYFQGNSAPDKSGLPSDRFSAERTGGSVSTLTIQRTQQEDSAVYLCASSWGVNYGYTFGSGTRLTVV.

This clonotype has just a few counts. V usage is TRBV18 and J usage is TRBJ2-7; TRBD2 might be the D (7 bases). Germline V gene sequence: CDR1 KGHSH, CDR2 LQKENI. The CDR3 runs 13 residues. The ends were cut back, 2 bases at V and 5 bases at J, with 10 bases in the middle. The CDR3 protein is CASSPGGGDEQYF. The CDR3 DNA follows: TGTGCCAGCTCACCAGGGGGGGGCGACGAGCAGTACTTC. The full variable domain, rest sourced from reference TRBV18 and TRBJ2-7, is NAGVMQNPRHLVRRRGQEARLRCSPMKGHSHVYWYRQLPEEGLKFMVYLQKENIIDESGMPKERFSAEFPKEGPSILRIQQVVRGDSAAYFCASSPGGGDEQYFGPGTRLTVT.

CDR3 DNA sequence: TGTGCCAGCTCACCACGGGGCGTCCGAGAGACCCAGTACTTC. Its protein product is CASSPRGVRETQYF. J is TRBJ2-5 and V is TRBV18; TRBD1 is a possible D gene (5 bases). V was trimmed by 1 base and J by 4 bases, leaving 10 bases between them. The CDR3 runs to 14 residues. The germline gives CDR1 KGHSH, CDR2 LQKENI. The full variable domain, completed using reference TRBV18 and TRBJ2-5, is NAGVMQNPRHLVRRRGQEARLRCSPMKGHSHVYWYRQLPEEGLKFMVYLQKENIIDESGMPKERFSAEFPKEGPSILRIQQVVRGDSAAYFCASSPRGVRETQYFGPGTRLLVL.

This clonotype turned up a few times. The chain joins TRBV28 to TRBJ2-7; the D gene is possibly TRBD1 (6 bases). Germline CDR1 is MDHEN and CDR2 is SYDVKM. Trimming pared 3 bases from V and 7 bases from J, leaving 13 bases between. The CDR3 loop spans 13 amino acids. Written as DNA, the CDR3 is TGTGCCAGCAGTTTCGGACAGACGGGAGAGCAGTACGTC. It codes for CASSFGQTGEQYV.